This TCR beta chain was sequenced in a study of T cell responses to AZD1222 COVID-19 vaccine. General study results and limits: At baseline, seropositivity was found in only a handful of AZD1222 recipients. Donors, mostly white British, included more females; clonal diversity was possibly underestimated. Spike-specific TCR breadth and depth both grew after two AZD1222 doses.

Concerning this clone itself: The antigen is undetermined.

The data were produced by immunoSEQ multiplex PCR, yet TCRdb's version contains in-frame clones alone and is incomplete. The repertoire includes about 130,000 clones, 85% to 95% of them detected once, and 6.5% to 8% sits in the top ten. The starting material was peripheral blood, obtained 28 days after the second AZD1222 dose. This receptor was taken from an adult who received the AZD1222 COVID-19 vaccine.

In nucleotides, the CDR3 is TGTGCCAGTAGTGCCGGGTGGCCCAACTATGGCTACACCTTC. Translating it yields CASSAGWPNYGYTF. The chain combines TRBV19 with TRBJ1-2; no firm D call. This CDR3 comprises 14 residues. Trimming pared 5 bases from V and 2 bases from J, leaving 12 bases between. Per the germline V gene, CDR1 is LNHDA and CDR2 is SQIVND (reference sequence). The full variable domain, in which reference TRBV19 and TRBJ1-2 provide the parts outside the CDR3, is DGGITQSPKYLFRKEGQNVTLSCEQNLNHDAMYWYRQDPGQGLRLIYYSQIVNDFQKGDIAEGYSVSREKKESFPLTVTSAQKNPTAFYLCASSAGWPNYGYTFGSGTRLTVV.